The clone carrying this T cell receptor beta chain showed up just a few times. The data belong to a study of sequential checkpoint blockade in melanoma. Study details: Maintenance nivolumab came after either treatment sequence.

The sample's treatment: randomized to nivolumab then ipilimumab (arm A) or the reverse (arm B). DNA-damaging chemotherapy had not been given to any patient beforehand. Germline values: CDR1 SEHNR, CDR2 FQNEAQ (reference sequence). The CDR3 has 13 residues. The germline V and J ends were trimmed by 4 bases and 6 bases, with 12 bases remaining between them. Sequenced by immunoSEQ multiplex PCR; TCRdb stores in-frame clones only, minus some. The profile shows about 5,500 clones, approximately 48% of them singletons. The TCR sequence derives from a human patient with melanoma. Some clones in this sample may be carry-over from other donors' samples. The rearrangement joins TRBV7-9 to TRBJ1-2; a possible D gene is TRBD1 (5 bases). The sample consisted of CD8+ T cells sorted from blood (inferred from file names), taken from a patient given nivolumab and ipilimumab in sequence. CDR3 region: CASSSTVPDGYTF. The CDR3 nucleotides read TGTGCCAGCAGCTCGACAGTCCCGGATGGCTACACCTTC.